The present T cell receptor beta chain was sequenced within a study of blood T cells in healthy people across ages. In regard to this clonotype: Antigen unknown.

This CDR3 contains 16 residues. Germline V gene data show CDR1 as SGHTA and CDR2 as FQGNSA. The sample providers were healthy Caucasian people from Russia, aged roughly 6 to 90. Roughly 10 milliliters of peripheral blood were drawn from each donor. Study results and limitations: Diversity estimated from one million T cells was considered an underestimate. The unknown donor CMV status may have confounded expanded clonotype changes.

A second PCR, run for roughly 7 to 11 cycles, used a sample-barcoded 5' primer plus a J-beta primer mix. MiXCR, applied by TCRdb to the 5' RACE reads, yields one record per CDR3 protein. The table lists roughly 2 million distinct CDR3 sequences, around half of them singletons, with approximately 2.1% in the top ten. The origin of this receptor is a woman aged 35 to 49 in good health. The rearrangement joins TRBV7-2 to TRBJ2-4; TRBD1 matches 9 bases. The J call may be incorrect, as the DNA end agrees better with TRBJ2-7. Material: blood. In DNA form, the CDR3 reads TGTGCCAGCAGCTTAGGGTGGGACAGGGTAACCTACGAGCAGTACTTC. Its translation is CASSLGWDRVTYEQYF.